The 7 T cell receptor beta chains presented below share a single source sample, sequenced in a study of blood T cells in healthy people across ages. Primers used in a second PCR of roughly 6 to 11 cycles were a sample-barcoded 5' primer and a J-beta primer mix. Each CDR3 protein is one row after TCRdb ran MiXCR on the 5' RACE reads. This sample carries 600,000 to 900,000 distinct CDR3 sequences, around 25% of them seen once, and the ten largest clones take about 3%. This same sample was also taken into another study, of T cells of mothers and their children.

Source material: blood. Receptors were obtained from a boy aged 5-17 years in good health.

V and J are TRBV3-1 and TRBJ1-1; D not resolved. Between the trimmed V and J ends, which lost 0 bases and 1 base, there was a span of 9 bases. Per the germline V gene, CDR1 is LGHDT and CDR2 is YNNKEL (reference sequence). The length of the CDR3 is 15 residues. The CDR3 here is CASSQEGTANTEAFF. CDR3 nucleotides: TGTGCCAGCAGCCAAGAGGGAACGGCGAACACTGAAGCTTTCTTT.

This clonotype was observed a handful of times. J is TRBJ2-2 and V is TRBV7-9; D may be TRBD2 (6 bases). CDR3 length: 19 amino acids. Trimming shortened V by 3 bases and J by 0 bases, and 20 bases separated the two germline ends. Germline V gene data show CDR1 as SEHNR and CDR2 as FQNEAQ (reference sequence). The DNA of the CDR3 is TGTGCCAGCAGCTTTCCGCCTTTCGGAAAGCGGGCGAACACCGGGGAGCTGTTTTTT. It specifies CASSFPPFGKRANTGELFF.

The chain uses TRBV5-1 and TRBJ2-3, with D possibly TRBD1 on 6 matching bases. This CDR3 comprises 15 residues. The germline V and J ends were trimmed by 5 bases and 2 bases, with 15 bases remaining between them. Per germline, CDR1 SGHRS and CDR2 YFSETQ. The CDR3 bases are TGCGCCAGCAGACAGGGTTCGCCAAACACAGATACGCAGTATTTT. This translates into CASRQGSPNTDTQYF.

The rearrangement links TRBV6-5 to TRBJ2-5; D perhaps matches TRBD2 (6 bases). Germline V gene sequence: CDR1 MNHEY, CDR2 SVGAGI. The CDR3 runs to 14 residues. The V and J ends lost 6 bases and 5 bases respectively, with 16 bases between them. DNA for the CDR3: TGTGCCAGCAGATCGGCGGGGCGGAAGGAGACCCAGTACTTC. This sequence encodes CASRSAGRKETQYF.

This clonotype was seen at least ten times. This chain uses TRBV7-9 with TRBJ1-2; D possibly corresponds to TRBD1 (5 bases). The germline V gene has CDR1 SEHNR and CDR2 FQNEAQ (reference sequence). V gave up 6 bases and J gave up 4 bases, with 12 bases separating them. This CDR3 contains 13 residues. This CDR3 reads CASSPGGGYGYTF. The CDR3 bases are TGTGCCAGCAGTCCGGGGGGGGGCTATGGCTACACCTTC. Combining the CDR3 with reference TRBV7-9 and TRBJ1-2 gives the whole variable domain DTGVSQNPRHKITKRGQNVTFRCDPISEHNRLYWYRQTLGQGPEFLTYFQNEAQLEKSRLLSDRFSAERPKGSFSTLEIQRTEQGDSAMYLCASSPGGGYGYTFGSGTRLTVV.

This clonotype turned up a few times. The genes are TRBV2 and TRBJ2-7; TRBD1 aligns across 9 bases. CDR3 length: 13 amino acids. Germline V gives CDR1 SNHLY, CDR2 FYNNEI. J gave up 5 bases and V 7 bases, and 6 bases lay outside the gene matches. CDR3 residues: CASTMGTGNEQYF. The CDR3 coding sequence is TGTGCCAGCACTATGGGGACAGGGAACGAGCAGTACTTC.

On this clonotype itself: At one boundary the junction diverges from the germline segment, which might be a read error. The genes are TRBV2 and TRBJ2-2, with TRBD2 as a possible D gene (5 bases). Germline values: CDR1 SNHLY, CDR2 FYNNEI. This CDR3 comprises 13 residues. CDR3 DNA sequence: TGTGCCAGCAGTCCACAGAACACCGGGGAGCTGCTTTTT. Its protein is CASSPQNTGELLF.